This entry lists 17 T cell receptor beta chains sequenced from one sample in a study of blood T cell repertoires in COVID-19. The protocol was immunoSEQ multiplex PCR, while the TCRdb copy is restricted to in-frame clones and leaves out a portion. The repertoire has about 130,000 clones, about four fifths of them found once; the top ten carry roughly 13%. The sequenced sample was peripheral blood. All receptors come from a human donor in a cohort sampled during active COVID-19.

This clone was detected once. The rearrangement joins TRBV4-2 to TRBJ2-7; 7 positions match TRBD1. The V segment lost 1 base and the J segment 0 bases; nucleotides outside the gene matches: 12. CDR1 is LGHNA and CDR2 is YNFKEQ in the germline V gene. CDR3 length equals 18 residues. The CDR3 nucleotides are TGTGCCAGCAGCCAAGTCCCGCCCGGGACAGCGAACTCCTACGAGCAGTACTTC. Amino acid sequence: CASSQVPPGTANSYEQYF.

The chain is built from TRBV4-1 and TRBJ1-6; 8 bases agree with TRBD1. This CDR3 has 16 residues. The V gene end was trimmed by 4 bases and the J gene end by 7 bases; junction bases not matched to a gene: 9. From germline, CDR1 is MGHRA and CDR2 YSYEKL. In DNA form, the CDR3 reads TGCGCCAGCAGCCCCAGGACAGGGACGGACAATTCACCCCTCCACTTT. Translated, it gives CASSPRTGTDNSPLHF.

The CDR3 DNA reads TGTGCCAGCACTCGGGACACTGAAGCTTTCTTT. Translated, it gives CASTRDTEAFF. The genes are TRBV6-5 and TRBJ1-1; D not certain. This CDR3 has 11 amino acids. Germline V gives CDR1 MNHEY, CDR2 SVGAGI. Trimming stripped 7 bases from V and 3 bases from J, with 6 bases between.

The V call is TRBV12-3 or TRBV12-4, the J call TRBJ2-2; 9 positions agree with TRBD2. This CDR3 has 13 amino acids. The V segment lost 5 bases and the J segment 7 bases; nucleotides outside the gene matches: 2. The CDR3 spells CASSMRGGGELFF. In DNA, the CDR3 is TGTGCCAGCAGTATGCGGGGGGGCGGGGAGCTGTTTTTT.

The genes are TRBV12-3 or TRBV12-4 and TRBJ2-7, with D unclear. The CDR3 runs to 13 residues. Trimming took off 9 bases at V and 0 bases at J, with 12 bases between the two ends. In nucleotides, the CDR3 is TGTGCCAGTCAACCGGGTAACTCCTACGAGCAGTACTTC. It specifies CASQPGNSYEQYF.

The rearrangement uses TRBV5-8 and TRBJ1-2, with 8 positions matching TRBD1. This CDR3 has 13 amino acids. Trimming at V came to 4 bases and at J to 4 bases, leaving 3 bases not matched to a gene. The germline CDR1 and CDR2 sequences are SGHTS and YDEGEE. CDR3 amino acids: CASSRTGSYGYTF. CDR3 nucleotides: TGTGCCAGCAGCAGGACAGGGTCCTATGGCTACACCTTC.

This chain joins TRBV5-6 and TRBJ2-3; the match to TRBD2 covers 7 bases. The CDR3 contains 15 residues. CDR1 and CDR2 (germline): SGHDT, YYEEEE. V gave up 4 bases and J gave up 2 bases; unmatched junction bases: 7. The CDR3 DNA reads TGTGCCAGCAGCCGATCCCTAGCGGCCACAGATACGCAGTATTTT. Residues: CASSRSLAATDTQYF.

The genes are TRBV7-8 and TRBJ2-1, with D possibly TRBD1 on 6 matching bases. The CDR3 runs to 17 residues. Per germline, CDR1 SGHVS and CDR2 FQNEAQ. Trimming took off 5 bases at V and 5 bases at J, with 22 bases between the two ends. CDR3 sequence reads: CASSPLFGQFGHNEQFF. In DNA form, the CDR3 reads TGTGCCAGCAGCCCGCTCTTCGGACAGTTTGGCCACAATGAGCAGTTCTTC.

This chain connects TRBV5-4 to TRBJ1-1; the match to TRBD1 covers 7 bases. Germline V gene data show CDR1 as SGHNT and CDR2 as YYREEE (reference sequence). The V segment lost 4 bases and the J segment 10 bases; nucleotides outside the gene matches: 7. The length of the CDR3 is 12 residues. The CDR3 region is CASSVQGRRAFF. In DNA, the CDR3 is TGTGCCAGCAGCGTACAGGGGCGGCGAGCTTTCTTT.

This chain joins TRBV30 and TRBJ1-1; maybe TRBD1 (5 bases). Germline V gives CDR1 GTSNPN, CDR2 SVGIG (reference sequence). V lost 2 bases, J lost 0 bases, and 10 bases lay in between. This CDR3 has 14 amino acids. The CDR3 DNA is TGTGCCTGGAGTCAGGGCAGAGTGAACACTGAAGCTTTCTTT. Translated, it gives CAWSQGRVNTEAFF.

The chain couples TRBV29-1 to TRBJ2-7; 10 bases are shared with TRBD1. The CDR3 loop spans 13 amino acids. V lost 5 bases, J lost 2 bases, and 3 bases stayed unmatched. Germline loops: CDR1 SQVTM, CDR2 ANQGSEA. The CDR3 loop is CSVPGQGTYEQYF. The CDR3 DNA is TGCAGCGTTCCGGGACAGGGGACCTACGAGCAGTACTTC.

V and J are TRBV19 and TRBJ2-1; a possible D gene is TRBD1 (6 bases). This CDR3 contains 14 residues. The V end lost 3 bases, the J end lost 2 bases, and 8 bases lay between the germline ends. CDR1 and CDR2 from the germline V gene are LNHDA and SQIVND (reference sequence). The chain's CDR3 is CASSITGPYNEQFF. For the CDR3, the DNA is TGTGCCAGTAGTATTACAGGGCCCTACAATGAGCAGTTCTTC.

This sequence joins TRBV5-4 and TRBJ2-7, with 14 bases identical to TRBD2. Germline-derived CDR1 and CDR2 are SGHNT and YYREEE (reference sequence). Losses at the gene ends were 4 bases for V and 0 bases for J; bases not matched to a gene: 3. The CDR3 runs 16 residues. For the CDR3, the DNA is TGTGCCAGCAGCACCGGACTAGCGGGGGGCTCCTACGAGCAGTACTTC. Amino acid sequence: CASSTGLAGGSYEQYF.

The V and J genes are TRBV6-5 and TRBJ2-7; D is unresolved. Trimming shortened V by 0 bases and J by 2 bases, and 8 bases separated the two germline ends. The CDR3 runs 14 residues. The germline V gene has CDR1 MNHEY and CDR2 SVGAGI. This CDR3 is CASSYSNNPYEQYF. DNA of the CDR3: TGTGCCAGCAGTTACTCGAACAATCCCTACGAGCAGTACTTC.

The sample holds a few counts of this clone. The chain carries TRBV30 and TRBJ1-1, with D perhaps matching TRBD1 (5 bases). This CDR3 spans 13 amino acids. The ends were cut back, 4 bases at V and 2 bases at J, with 11 bases in the middle. The germline gives CDR1 GTSNPN, CDR2 SVGIG (reference sequence). CDR3 residues: CAWTPGFNTEAFF. The CDR3 DNA reads TGTGCCTGGACTCCAGGGTTCAACACTGAAGCTTTCTTT. The complete variable domain, with remaining parts taken from reference TRBV30 and TRBJ1-1, reads SQTIHQWPATLVQPVGSPLSLECTVEGTSNPNLYWYRQAAGRGLQLLFYSVGIGQISSEVPQNLSASRPQDRQFILSSKKLLLSDSGFYLCAWTPGFNTEAFFGQGTRLTVV.

This chain uses TRBV2 with TRBJ1-4; tentative D call: TRBD1 (6 bases). The V gene lost 6 bases and the J gene lost 3 bases, with 14 bases spanning the gap. The CDR3 runs to 15 residues. In germline, CDR1 is SNHLY, CDR2 FYNNEI. CDR3 sequence: CASSDRGAANEKLFF. CDR3 DNA: TGTGCCAGCAGCGATCGGGGGGCGGCTAATGAAAAACTGTTTTTT.

The J gene is TRBJ2-7, the V gene TRBV2; the match to TRBD1 covers 10 bases. V was clipped by 6 bases and J by 6 bases; unmatched bases: 5. CDR3 length equals 13 residues. Germline V gene sequence: CDR1 SNHLY, CDR2 FYNNEI. DNA of the CDR3: TGTGCCAGCAGGTCGGACAGGGGGACCGAGCAGTACTTC. Residues: CASRSDRGTEQYF.